Listed here are 27 T cell receptor beta chains from one sample, sequenced in a study of cytomegalovirus exposure and HLA in healthy donors. The study ran its PCR with 60 Vbeta and 13 Jbeta primers. Libraries were prepared by immunoSEQ multiplex PCR; TCRdb keeps only in-frame clonotypes and omits some of them. The sample records approximately 170,000 clones, about 77% being singletons. Sequencing was done on a sample of PBMCs. The origin of the receptors is a male donor in good health and CMV-seropositive.

This chain uses TRBV11-3 with TRBJ2-3; 9 bases match TRBD2. Per germline, CDR1 SGHNT and CDR2 YENEEA. J lost 5 bases, V lost 5 bases, and 8 bases had no gene match. The CDR3 loop spans 15 amino acids. The chain's CDR3 is CASSLGGGGGDTQYF. The CDR3 nucleotides read TGTGCCAGCAGCCTAGGGGGCGGGGGGGGAGATACGCAGTATTTT.

This clone appeared a few times. The V and J genes are TRBV5-4 and TRBJ2-7, with 8 positions matching TRBD2. V shed 4 bases, J shed 0 bases, and the junction held 6 bases outside the gene matches. This CDR3 contains 15 residues. Germline V gene lookup returns CDR1 SGHNT and CDR2 YYREEE (reference sequence). The CDR3 is CASSGSGGSSYEQYF. CDR3 DNA sequence: TGTGCCAGCAGCGGCAGCGGGGGAAGCTCCTACGAGCAGTACTTC.

The chain links TRBV27 to TRBJ1-1; weak D call: TRBD1 (6 bases). Germline CDR1 is MNHEY and CDR2 is SMNVEV (reference sequence). V lost 6 bases and J 0 bases, leaving 11 bases between the germline ends. The CDR3 has 14 residues. CDR3 residues: CASSPDRLNTEAFF. CDR3 nucleotide sequence: TGTGCCAGCAGCCCAGACAGGCTGAACACTGAAGCTTTCTTT.

The chain uses TRBV4-1 and TRBJ2-2; no reliable D call. V lost 4 bases and J 2 bases, leaving 17 bases between the germline ends. Germline-derived CDR1 and CDR2 are MGHRA and YSYEKL. The CDR3 spans 17 residues. CDR3 DNA: TGCGCCAGCAGCCGTCTGCCAAAGCCTTACAACACCGGGGAGCTGTTTTTT. It specifies CASSRLPKPYNTGELFF.

The V and J genes are TRBV9 and TRBJ2-2, with TRBD2 matching 7 bases. The CDR3 sequence is 15 residues long. With V trimmed by 0 bases and J by 10 bases, 9 bases remained unmatched. Germline values: CDR1 SGDLS, CDR2 YYNGEE. The CDR3 is CASSVALGGNEELFF. The CDR3 DNA follows: TGTGCCAGCAGCGTAGCCCTCGGGGGGAATGAGGAGCTGTTTTTT.

The chain links TRBV5-1 to TRBJ2-2; D possibly corresponds to TRBD2 (5 bases). V lost 4 bases to trimming and J lost 0 bases, with 13 bases between them. The CDR3 is 16 residues long. CDR1 SGHRS and CDR2 YFSETQ come from the germline V gene. The CDR3 DNA follows: TGCGCCAGCAGCCCATTTCGGGAAACGAACACCGGGGAGCTGTTTTTT. It specifies CASSPFRETNTGELFF.

The rearrangement joins TRBV30 to TRBJ1-6, with a tentative D call TRBD1 (5 bases). The CDR3 extends over 16 amino acids. V lost 2 bases, J lost 3 bases, and 14 bases lay in between. Germline V gene lookup returns CDR1 GTSNPN and CDR2 SVGIG (reference sequence). The CDR3 loop is CAWSTQGGVYNSPLHF. CDR3 nucleotide sequence: TGTGCCTGGAGTACTCAGGGAGGAGTCTATAATTCACCCCTCCACTTT.

This chain joins TRBV19 and TRBJ1-1, with D maybe TRBD1 (5 bases). This CDR3 spans 18 amino acids. V dropped 4 bases and J dropped 0 bases, with 21 bases sitting between them. Looked up from germline, CDR1 is LNHDA and CDR2 is SQIVND (reference sequence). In DNA form, the CDR3 reads TGTGCCAGTAGTACCACAACCCGGAGGGAGGGGATGAACACTGAAGCTTTCTTT. It yields the protein CASSTTTRREGMNTEAFF.

This clone has more than one count but fewer than ten. V usage is TRBV7-6 and J usage is TRBJ2-7; maybe TRBD2 (6 bases). Trimming shortened V by 6 bases and J by 6 bases, and 21 bases separated the two germline ends. The CDR3 extends over 15 amino acids. Germline V gene sequence: CDR1 SGHVS, CDR2 FNYEAQ. The CDR3 loop reads CASSLDGPRRVEQYF. DNA of the CDR3: TGTGCCAGCAGTCTCGACGGGCCCCGGAGGGTCGAGCAGTACTTC. Full variable domain (outside the CDR3, taken from reference TRBV7-6 and TRBJ2-7): GAGVSQSPRYKVTKRGQDVALRCDPISGHVSLYWYRQALGQGPEFLTYFNYEAQQDKSGLPNDRFSAERPEGSISTLTIQRTEQRDSAMYRCASSLDGPRRVEQYFGPGTRLTVT.

The V and J genes are TRBV30 and TRBJ1-6; the match to TRBD1 covers 10 bases. The V and J ends lost 3 bases and 7 bases, in that order; junction bases with no gene match: 6. Germline CDR1 is GTSNPN and CDR2 is SVGIG (reference sequence). The CDR3 is 15 residues long. DNA of the CDR3: TGTGCCTGGAGGTCGGGACAGGGGAGAAATTCACCCCTCCACTTT. It specifies CAWRSGQGRNSPLHF. Filled out from reference TRBV30 and TRBJ1-6, the complete variable domain reads SQTIHQWPATLVQPVGSPLSLECTVEGTSNPNLYWYRQAAGRGLQLLFYSVGIGQISSEVPQNLSASRPQDRQFILSSKKLLLSDSGFYLCAWRSGQGRNSPLHFGNGTRLTVT.

The V call is TRBV5-8, the J call TRBJ2-3; 9 bases are a match to TRBD2. Germline-derived CDR1 and CDR2 are SGHTS and YDEGEE. After removal of 0 bases from V and 2 bases from J, the junction contained 7 bases not matched to a gene. CDR3 length equals 17 residues. The CDR3 sequence: CASSLGSGGTPTDTQYF. The CDR3 bases are TGTGCCAGCAGCTTGGGGAGCGGGGGGACACCCACAGATACGCAGTATTTT. Supplemented by reference TRBV5-8 and TRBJ2-3, the full variable domain reads EAGVTQSPTHLIKTRGQQATLRCSPISGHTSVYWYQQALGLGLQFLLWYDEGEERNRGNFPPRFSGRQFPNYSSELNVNALELEDSALYLCASSLGSGGTPTDTQYFGPGTRLTVL.

J is TRBJ1-1 and V is TRBV7-2; TRBD1 aligns across 12 bases. Trimming at V came to 6 bases and at J to 10 bases, leaving 12 bases not matched to a gene. Germline CDR1 SGHTA, CDR2 FQGNSA. CDR3 length: 15 amino acids. The DNA for the CDR3 is TGTGCCAGCAGGAGTTCCGGGACAGGGGGCCGCGGAGCTTTCTTT. Its translation is CASRSSGTGGRGAFF.

This clone was detected a few times. The chain has TRBV5-6 and TRBJ1-3; maybe TRBD1 (6 bases). Deletions cut 2 bases from V and 4 bases from J, with 13 bases between. The germline CDR1 and CDR2 sequences are SGHDT and YYEEEE. The CDR3 runs 15 residues. The CDR3 region has the DNA TGTGCCAGCAGCTTTACTGACAGGAGCGGAAACACCATATATTTT. It is translated as CASSFTDRSGNTIYF.

V usage is TRBV28 and J usage is TRBJ1-5; possibly TRBD1 for D (5 bases). The CDR3 extends over 15 amino acids. V dropped 3 bases and J dropped 3 bases, with 12 bases sitting between them. Germline V gene sequence: CDR1 MDHEN, CDR2 SYDVKM. As DNA, the CDR3 is TGTGCCAGCAGTTTCTCGACAGCCAACAATCAGCCCCAGCATTTT. Protein: CASSFSTANNQPQHF.

The V call is TRBV30, the J call TRBJ1-1, with D perhaps TRBD1 (6 bases). Germline V gene data show CDR1 as GTSNPN and CDR2 as SVGIG (reference sequence). The germline V and J ends were trimmed by 3 bases and 4 bases, with 12 bases remaining between them. The CDR3 consists of 13 residues. The CDR3 region is CAWRGARSTEAFF. CDR3 in DNA: TGTGCCTGGAGGGGGGCGAGGAGCACTGAAGCTTTCTTT. Based on the CDR3 plus reference TRBV30 and TRBJ1-1, the full variable domain is SQTIHQWPATLVQPVGSPLSLECTVEGTSNPNLYWYRQAAGRGLQLLFYSVGIGQISSEVPQNLSASRPQDRQFILSSKKLLLSDSGFYLCAWRGARSTEAFFGQGTRLTVV.

This clone came up a few times. This chain joins TRBV5-1 and TRBJ1-1; D unresolved. CDR1 SGHRS and CDR2 YFSETQ come from the germline V gene. The CDR3 totals 12 residues. V was clipped by 4 bases and J by 5 bases, with 9 bases between them. CDR3 protein: CASSAGTTEAFF. The CDR3 bases are TGCGCCAGCAGCGCGGGAACGACTGAAGCTTTCTTT.

The rearrangement uses TRBV9 and TRBJ1-4; TRBD1 is a possible D gene (5 bases). The length of the CDR3 is 15 residues. V was clipped by 4 bases and J by 4 bases, with 14 bases between them. The germline gives CDR1 SGDLS, CDR2 YYNGEE. CDR3 amino acids: CASSPLGGFNEKLFF. DNA for the CDR3: TGTGCCAGCAGCCCCCTGGGGGGTTTTAATGAAAAACTGTTTTTT.

The gene calls are TRBV9 and TRBJ2-3; D uncertain. This CDR3 is 16 amino acids long. V was cut by 0 bases and J by 1 base, with 12 bases left in between. Looked up from germline, CDR1 is SGDLS and CDR2 is YYNGEE. The CDR3 here is CASSVAQVGRTDTQYF. In DNA, the CDR3 is TGTGCCAGCAGCGTAGCTCAGGTCGGCCGCACAGATACGCAGTATTTT. The variable domain in full, completed from reference TRBV9 and TRBJ2-3, reads DSGVTQTPKHLITATGQRVTLRCSPRSGDLSVYWYQQSLDQGLQFLIQYYNGEERAKGNILERFSAQQFPDLHSELNLSSLELGDSALYFCASSVAQVGRTDTQYFGPGTRLTVL.

This clone occurred once. The chain carries TRBV5-6 and TRBJ1-1, with D tentatively TRBD1 (5 bases). Trimming took off 2 bases at V and 7 bases at J, with 9 bases between the two ends. Germline V gene data show CDR1 as SGHDT and CDR2 as YYEEEE. The CDR3 sequence is 12 residues long. The CDR3 DNA reads TGTGCCAGCAGCTTCGCGGGGGGTGAAGCTTTCTTT. It encodes CASSFAGGEAFF.

The gene calls are TRBV5-1 and TRBJ2-1; 8 bases map to TRBD1. The CDR3 is 18 residues long. Trimming removed 3 bases from V and 8 bases from J; junction bases left unmatched: 19. Germline CDR1 SGHRS, CDR2 YFSETQ. The CDR3 reads CASSWKDRDHRAHDEQFF. The CDR3 coding sequence is TGCGCCAGCAGCTGGAAGGACAGGGACCATAGGGCCCACGATGAGCAGTTCTTC.

As for this clone: The junction does not match germline at one end; this may be a read error. The chain links TRBV7-3 to TRBJ1-1; tentatively, D is TRBD1 (5 bases). In germline, CDR1 is SGHTA, CDR2 FQGTGA. The CDR3 loop spans 13 amino acids. CDR3 sequence reads: CSSSLSSQGEAFF. The CDR3 bases are TGTTCCAGCAGCTTAAGCTCCCAGGGTGAAGCTTTCTTT.

The V call is TRBV6-5, the J call TRBJ2-1; TRBD2 matches at 10 bases. Germline V gene data show CDR1 as MNHEY and CDR2 as SVGAGI. Trimming removed 6 bases from V and 6 bases from J; junction bases left unmatched: 8. The CDR3 spans 15 residues. The CDR3 DNA reads as TGTGCCAGCAGCATAGCGGGGGGCCGTTTCAATGAGCAGTTCTTC. It specifies CASSIAGGRFNEQFF.

This clone was detected once. The rearrangement uses TRBV4-1 and TRBJ2-1, with a weak D call TRBD1 (5 bases). CDR1 is MGHRA, CDR2 YSYEKL, per germline. V dropped 2 bases and J dropped 0 bases, with 11 bases sitting between them. The CDR3 runs to 16 residues. The CDR3 here is CASSQKGQGSYNEQFF. The CDR3, as DNA: TGCGCCAGCAGCCAAAAGGGCCAGGGCTCCTACAATGAGCAGTTCTTC.

This clone was counted a single time. J is TRBJ1-3 and V is TRBV6-1; D is uncertain. Trimming removed 2 bases at V and 1 base at J, with 9 bases between. Germline V lookup: CDR1 MNHNS, CDR2 SASEGT. This CDR3 is 15 amino acids long. CDR3 loop: CASSESTASGNTIYF. The CDR3 bases are TGTGCCAGCAGTGAAAGCACAGCTTCTGGAAACACCATATATTTT.

The CDR3 region is CASSQELGPQHF. The CDR3 DNA is TGTGCCAGCAGCCAAGAACTGGGCCCCCAGCATTTT. This chain uses TRBV14 with TRBJ1-5; no reliable D call. Germline V gene sequence: CDR1 SGHDN, CDR2 FVKESK. V lost 0 bases, J lost 10 bases, and 7 bases lay in between. The CDR3 sequence is 12 residues long.

V is TRBV19 and J is TRBJ2-7, with D maybe TRBD1 (6 bases). In germline, CDR1 is LNHDA, CDR2 SQIVND (reference sequence). The CDR3 extends over 15 amino acids. Trimming stripped 4 bases from V and 1 base from J, with 14 bases between. CDR3 sequence reads: CASSTQPGQSYEQYF. CDR3 DNA sequence: TGTGCCAGTAGTACCCAGCCGGGACAATCCTACGAGCAGTACTTC. The full variable domain, its missing parts supplied by reference TRBV19 and TRBJ2-7, is DGGITQSPKYLFRKEGQNVTLSCEQNLNHDAMYWYRQDPGQGLRLIYYSQIVNDFQKGDIAEGYSVSREKKESFPLTVTSAQKNPTAFYLCASSTQPGQSYEQYFGPGTRLTVT.

This clone occurred a few times. The chain joins TRBV6-6 to TRBJ1-1, with 7 bases matching TRBD1. The ends lost 6 bases at V and 4 bases at J; junction bases unmatched: 5. The germline V gene has CDR1 MNHNY and CDR2 SVGAGI (reference sequence). CDR3 size: 13 residues. The CDR3 coding sequence is TGTGCCAGCAGACGACAGGGTGCCACTGAAGCTTTCTTT. Residues: CASRRQGATEAFF.